One sample yielded the 3 T cell receptor beta chains listed below, sequenced in a study of CD8+CD57+ T cells in acquired aplastic anemia (dated by TCRdb to 2016 to 2019). Sequencing was carried out with an Illumina HiSeq 2000. Genomic DNA was used as template for profiling of TCR beta VDJ combinations and CDR3 sequences. TCRdb trimmed public reads at Q25 via fastp, called clones via MiXCR and kept in-frame beta chains. Rows are combined by CDR3 protein, so each entry shows the most common genes and DNA. The sample table records about half a million distinct CDR3 sequences; more than 25% of these occur just once. The ten largest clonotypes hold under 0.95% of the sample. Patients chosen for sequencing had shown expansion of CD8+CD57+ cells by flow cytometry. The material sequenced was sorted CD4+, CD8+, or CD8+CD57+ T cells (not recorded which) from PBMCs. The source of these receptors is a human donor with aplastic anemia.

The CDR3 DNA reads TGTGCCACCAGTGAGGACAGGGAATATAATTCACCCCTCCACTTT. It translates to CATSEDREYNSPLHF. The chain is built from TRBV24-1 and TRBJ1-6, with TRBD1 matching over 8 bases. The CDR3 consists of 15 residues. Germline-derived CDR1 and CDR2 are KGHDR and SFDVKD. V shed 4 bases, J shed 4 bases, and the junction held 2 bases outside the gene matches.

Ten or more counts support this clonotype. V is TRBV25-1 and J is TRBJ2-7; 14 nucleotides match TRBD2. CDR1 MGHDK and CDR2 SYGVNS come from the germline V gene. The CDR3 is made up of 16 amino acids. J gave up 7 bases and V 3 bases, and 8 bases lay outside the gene matches. The CDR3 sequence is CASSEAGTSGSGEQYF. The CDR3 nucleotides are TGTGCCAGCAGTGAGGCCGGGACTAGCGGGAGTGGAGAGCAGTACTTC.

This clonotype has only a few counts. CDR3: CASSQGLAGDENIQYF. For the CDR3, the DNA is TGTGCCAGCAGCCAAGGACTAGCGGGAGACGAAAACATTCAGTACTTC. The gene calls are TRBV16 and TRBJ2-4; 13 positions agree with TRBD2. V dropped 2 bases and J dropped 5; count of bases not matched to a gene: 3. Looked up from germline, CDR1 is KGHSY and CDR2 is FQNENV. This CDR3 is 16 amino acids long.